A selection of T cell receptor beta chains follows, all from one sample in a study of blood T cell repertoires in COVID-19. Some clones are missing from TCRdb's copy, which holds only in-frame ones; the method was immunoSEQ multiplex PCR. The data show some 240,000 clones, around 86% seen once. The sample comprised peripheral blood. The receptors derive from an older woman with COVID-19, enrolled during active disease. Each CDR3 is given with its conserved first and last residue. The D gene is left open where the match is weak. The listing skips clone size in some rows; elsewhere it reads once, few, many or a size class.

size | J | V | D | DNA | CDR3
NA | TRBJ2-3 | TRBV20-1 | TRBD2 | TGCAGTGCTAGTGGTGGCGGGAGAGCAGATACGCAGTATTTT | CSASGGGRADTQYF
NA | TRBJ1-5 | TRBV19 | NA | TGTGCCAGTAGTATAGGCGGGCTGATGCAGCCCCAGCATTTT | CASSIGGLMQPQHF
NA | TRBJ2-5 | TRBV5-1 | NA | TGCGCCAGCAGCTTGGCGGGAGACCAAGAGACCCAGTACTTC | CASSLAGDQETQYF
NA | TRBJ2-7 | TRBV19 | TRBD2 | TGTGCCAGTAGGGGACTAGCGGGCGAGCAGTACTTC | CASRGLAGEQYF
NA | TRBJ2-1 | TRBV5-1 | TRBD2 | TGCGCCAGCAGCTTGACGACTAGCGGGAGTGGGAATGAGCAGTTCTTC | CASSLTTSGSGNEQFF
NA | TRBJ2-7 | TRBV3-1/TRBV3-2 | NA | TGTGCCAGCAGCCAGGGACCGGGGGAAGGATCCTACGAGCAGTACTTC | CASSQGPGEGSYEQYF
NA | TRBJ2-7 | TRBV29-1 | NA | TGCAGCGTTTCGGCAGGCGTTAGCTCCTACGAGCAGTACTTC | CSVSAGVSSYEQYF
NA | TRBJ2-7 | TRBV15 | TRBD2 | TGTGCCACCAGCAGTACCGGGACTAGTTACGAGCAGTACTTC | CATSSTGTSYEQYF
NA | TRBJ1-2 | TRBV27 | NA | TGTGCCAGCAGTCCCCAGGGCTACTATGGCTACACCTTC | CASSPQGYYGYTF
NA | TRBJ2-7 | TRBV2 | TRBD2 | TGTGCCAGCAAAAAGGGACTAGCCTACGAGCAGTACTTC | CASKKGLAYEQYF
NA | TRBJ2-3 | TRBV5-4 | NA | TGTGCCAGCAGCTTACAAGATACGCAGTATTTT | CASSLQDTQYF
NA | TRBJ1-1 | TRBV11-2 | NA | TGTGCCAGCAGCTTAAGGTCCCGGAGCGAGAACACTGAAGCTTTCTTT | CASSLRSRSENTEAFF
NA | TRBJ1-2 | TRBV28 | NA | TGTGCCAGCAGTTTATTCGAAAGGGGTTATGGCTACACCTTC | CASSLFERGYGYTF
NA | TRBJ2-7 | TRBV5-4 | NA | TGTGCCAGCAGCCTCGACAGTGTATACGAGCAGTACTTC | CASSLDSVYEQYF
NA | TRBJ1-6 | TRBV30 | TRBD1 | TGTGCCTGGAGTGTCCAGGGGGCGAATAATTCACCCCTCCACTTT | CAWSVQGANNSPLHF
NA | TRBJ1-2 | TRBV2 | TRBD1 | TGTGCCAGCAGTTTGGACAGGTACTATGGCTACACCTTC | CASSLDRYYGYTF
NA | TRBJ1-1 | TRBV5-1 | NA | TGCGCCAGCAGCTCCCCGGGTGGTTCCACTGAAGCTTTCTTT | CASSSPGGSTEAFF
NA | TRBJ1-1 | TRBV5-1 | NA | TGCGCCAGCAGCTTCGGAGAAGGGAACACTGAAGCTTTCTTT | CASSFGEGNTEAFF
once | TRBJ2-3 | TRBV28 | NA | TGTGCCAGCAGTCTTTTAGCAGATACGCAGTATTTT | CASSLLADTQYF
NA | TRBJ1-5 | TRBV2 | NA | TGTGCCAGCAGTGAGGGAGGAAATCAGCCCCAGCATTTT | CASSEGGNQPQHF
NA | TRBJ1-3 | TRBV7-9 | NA | TGTGCCAGCAGCTTGAGACAAACTGGAAACACCATATATTTT | CASSLRQTGNTIYF
NA | TRBJ2-3 | TRBV10-3 | NA | TGTGCCATCAGTGAGTCCCTAGACACAGATACGCAGTATTTT | CAISESLDTDTQYF
NA | TRBJ1-1 | TRBV5-1 | NA | TGCGCCAGCAGCTTGGGGGCCGGATTCACTGAAGCTTTCTTT | CASSLGAGFTEAFF